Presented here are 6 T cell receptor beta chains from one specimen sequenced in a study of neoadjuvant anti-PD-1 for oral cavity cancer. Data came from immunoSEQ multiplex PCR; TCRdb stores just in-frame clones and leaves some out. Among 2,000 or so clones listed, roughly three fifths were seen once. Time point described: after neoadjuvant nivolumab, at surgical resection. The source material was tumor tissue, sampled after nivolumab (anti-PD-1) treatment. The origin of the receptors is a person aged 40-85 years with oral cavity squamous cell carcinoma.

The chain's CDR3 is CASRGEHWELFF. The CDR3 DNA reads as TGTGCCAGCAGGGGTGAACACTGGGAGCTGTTTTTT. The gene calls are TRBV6-5 and TRBJ2-2; D gene uncertain. V was pared by 6 bases and J by 9 bases, with 11 bases between. Looked up from germline, CDR1 is MNHEY and CDR2 is SVGAGI. There are 12 residues in the CDR3.

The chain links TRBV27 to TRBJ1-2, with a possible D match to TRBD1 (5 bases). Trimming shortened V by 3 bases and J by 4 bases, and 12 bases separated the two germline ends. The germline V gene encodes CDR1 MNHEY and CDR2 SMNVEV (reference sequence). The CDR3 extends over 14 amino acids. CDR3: CASSFQRGGYGYTF. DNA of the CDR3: TGTGCCAGCAGTTTCCAAAGGGGTGGCTATGGCTACACCTTC.

CDR3 bases: TGCGCCAGCAGCTTACAGGGTGTTAATGAAAAACTGTTTTTT. Translated, it gives CASSLQGVNEKLFF. The chain joins TRBV5-1 to TRBJ1-4; TRBD1 is a possible D gene (6 bases). Trimming pared 2 bases from V and 4 bases from J, leaving 9 bases between. Germline CDR1 is SGHRS and CDR2 is YFSETQ. This CDR3 spans 14 amino acids.

In DNA, the CDR3 is TGTGCCTGGAGTCCCGTAGACCAGAAGCAGTACTTC. This translates into CAWSPVDQKQYF. The chain recombines TRBV30 with TRBJ2-7; D not resolved. Germline V gene sequence: CDR1 GTSNPN, CDR2 SVGIG (reference sequence). V lost 2 bases and J lost 8, with 13 bases in between. The CDR3 contains 12 residues.

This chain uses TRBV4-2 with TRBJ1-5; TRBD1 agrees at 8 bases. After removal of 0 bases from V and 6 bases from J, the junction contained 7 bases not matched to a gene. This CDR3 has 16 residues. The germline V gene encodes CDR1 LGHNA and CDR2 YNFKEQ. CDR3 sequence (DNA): TGTGCCAGCAGCCAAGAAACGGACAGGGTGGGTCAGCCCCAGCATTTT. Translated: CASSQETDRVGQPQHF.

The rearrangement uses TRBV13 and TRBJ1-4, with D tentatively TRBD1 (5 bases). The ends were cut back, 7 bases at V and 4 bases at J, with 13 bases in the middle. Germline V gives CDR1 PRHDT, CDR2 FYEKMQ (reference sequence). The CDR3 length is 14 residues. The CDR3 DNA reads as TGTGCCAGCAATTCACGACAGAATAATGAAAAACTGTTTTTT. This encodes CASNSRQNNEKLFF.